The present T cell receptor beta chain was sequenced within a study of blood T cell repertoires in COVID-19. Study information: Both acute and convalescent COVID-19 samples were obtained from the United States, Italy and Spain. PBMCs, B-cell-depleted T cells, or T cells provided the cDNA or gDNA that made up the material.

Original data processing: Amplifying reference gene primers gave estimates of nucleated cell counts. Profiled with immunoSEQ multiplex PCR; TCRdb holds only in-frame clones, not every one. That table is the source of V, J and clone size, and D and trimming were worked out from the DNA. There are about 73,000 clones in the sample; roughly 79% occur only once, and roughly 22% lies in the top ten. The sequencing sample was made of peripheral blood. The clonotype comes from a woman between 65 and 79 years old with acute or convalescent COVID-19.

The CDR3 nucleotides read TGTGCCAGCAACGAAGCAGGCACAGGGGGCTGGTACGAGCAGTACTTC. It translates to CASNEAGTGGWYEQYF. This chain uses TRBV6-1 with TRBJ2-7, with TRBD1 matching over 9 bases. Germline CDR1 and CDR2: MNHNS and SASEGT. V gave up 7 bases and J gave up 4 bases; unmatched junction bases: 14. This CDR3 is built from 16 residues.